This T cell receptor (beta chain) was captured by sequencing in a study of T-cell reconstitution after alpha-beta-depleted transplantation in children. CDR1 and CDR2 from the germline V gene are MNHEY and SVGEGT. This CDR3 has 12 amino acids. Between the trimmed V and J ends, which lost 6 bases and 2 bases, there was a span of 8 bases. Unique molecular identifiers were incorporated into the prepared TCRbeta library. TCRdb processed the PCR reads anew with MiXCR; each CDR3 protein has one entry. Here the sample spans roughly 350,000 distinct CDR3 sequences, 9% to 12% being singletons. The sample holds one count of this clonotype.

The sample in question was PBMCs from the stem cell graft donor, obtained from the stem cell graft. The rearrangement links TRBV6-2 or TRBV6-3 to TRBJ2-7; D tentatively reads TRBD1 or TRBD2 (5 bases each). The source of this sequence is a human donor who donated a stem cell graft to a child with acute lymphoblastic leukemia. The CDR3 is CASSRDPYEQYF. CDR3 in DNA: TGTGCCAGCAGCCGGGACCCCTACGAGCAGTACTTC.